This TCR beta chain came from a study of blood T cell repertoires in COVID-19. Turning to the study itself: Samples came from the United States, Italy and Spain, spanning acute and convalescent COVID-19.

Original methodology: Amplification of reference gene primers was used by the study to estimate nucleated cell counts. Libraries were prepared by immunoSEQ multiplex PCR; TCRdb keeps only in-frame clonotypes and omits some of them. V, J and clone size are taken as reported in that table, and D and trimming were inferred from the DNA itself. The sample carries 140,000 or so clones, 80% to 90% recorded once. CDR1 is SQVTM, CDR2 ANQGSEA, per germline. The V and J ends lost 8 bases and 7 bases, in that order; junction bases with no gene match: 14. The CDR3 spans 14 residues. This receptor was taken from an older woman with active COVID-19. The sequencing sample was made of peripheral blood. V and J are TRBV29-1 and TRBJ1-2; 9 positions agree with TRBD1. CDR3 amino acids: CSLGVGQGSPGYTF. As DNA, the CDR3 is TGCAGCCTTGGGGTGGGACAGGGTAGCCCTGGCTACACCTTC.